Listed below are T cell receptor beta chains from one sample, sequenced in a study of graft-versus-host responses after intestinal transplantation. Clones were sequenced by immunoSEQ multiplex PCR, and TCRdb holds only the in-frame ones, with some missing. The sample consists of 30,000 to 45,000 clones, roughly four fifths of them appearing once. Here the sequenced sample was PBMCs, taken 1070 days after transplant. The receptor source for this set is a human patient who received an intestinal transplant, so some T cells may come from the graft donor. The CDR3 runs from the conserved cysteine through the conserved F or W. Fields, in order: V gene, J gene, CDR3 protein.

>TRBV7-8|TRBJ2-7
CASSLVGDLLDEQYF
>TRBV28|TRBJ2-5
CASSNPTGKVETQYF
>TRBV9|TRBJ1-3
CASSVGISSGNTIYF
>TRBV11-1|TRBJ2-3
CASSTDTQYF
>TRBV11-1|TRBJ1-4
CASSSTGRNEKLFF
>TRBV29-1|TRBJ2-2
CSVRLAENTGELFF
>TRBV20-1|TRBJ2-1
CSARDSYEQFF
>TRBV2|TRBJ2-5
CASTQETQYF
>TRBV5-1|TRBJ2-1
CASTLAGRKDNEQFF
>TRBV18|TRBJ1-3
CASSPGQGAGNTIYF
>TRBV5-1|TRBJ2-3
CASSLAGRGGPDTQYF
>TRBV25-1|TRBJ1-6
CASSGDGNSPLHF
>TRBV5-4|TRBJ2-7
CAIRNSGQGIYYEQYF
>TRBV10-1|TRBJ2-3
CASSTQGYTDTQYF
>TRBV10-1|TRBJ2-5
CASSEGAEQETQYF
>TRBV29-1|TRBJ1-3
CSVRSSSGNTIYF
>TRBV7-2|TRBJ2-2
CASSFSRLAGDLPSRGLFF
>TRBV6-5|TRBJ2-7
CASSFGTATYEQYF
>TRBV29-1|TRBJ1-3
CSVAGAGAGNTIYF
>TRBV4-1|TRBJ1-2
CASSQAIPYGYTF
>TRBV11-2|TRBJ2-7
CASSYGTGWAYEQYF
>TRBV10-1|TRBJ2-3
CASSDGAGATDTQYF
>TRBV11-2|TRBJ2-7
CASSLGGAWGYEQYF
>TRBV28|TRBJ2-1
CASSLPTSGSRGSYNEQFF
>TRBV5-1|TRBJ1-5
CASSPNPSNQPQHF
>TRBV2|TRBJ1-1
CASRLRTGVDTEAFF
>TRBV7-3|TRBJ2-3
CASSSTGAHTDTQYF
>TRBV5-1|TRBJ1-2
CASSSSGLRQEGYTF
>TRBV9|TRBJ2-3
CASSVVGFPDTQYF
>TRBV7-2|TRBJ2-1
CASSLGGTSVGNEQFF
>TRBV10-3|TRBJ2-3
CAISPRQRDTQYF